The T cell receptor beta chain under discussion was sequenced for a study of T-cell reconstitution after alpha-beta-depleted transplantation in children. V was shortened by 5 bases and J by 0 bases, with 16 bases between the two germline ends. This CDR3 contains 16 residues. Germline V gene data show CDR1 as SQVTM and CDR2 as ANQGSEA. This clonotype was counted many times. For TCRbeta, the library was prepared with unique molecular identifiers. In TCRdb, the PCR reads were re-called with MiXCR into one record per CDR3 protein. This repertoire shows about 170,000 distinct CDR3 sequences, approximately 12% found once; its top ten account for roughly 13%.

This clonotype was obtained from a boy under 10 years old with acute myeloid leukemia, due to receive a stem cell transplant. Sample: PBMCs, taken before TCRalphabeta/CD19-depleted stem cell transplant. The chain has TRBV29-1 and TRBJ2-2, with D tentatively TRBD2 (6 bases). CDR3 in DNA: TGCAGCGTTCCCGGGGGACCTAACTCGAACACCGGGGAGCTGTTTTTT. It codes for CSVPGGPNSNTGELFF.